Sequencing of this TCR beta chain was carried out in a study of regulatory T cells in long-lasting Graves disease. Study findings and constraints: Only peripheral blood was studied, not thyroid tissue. Whereas new patients shared 1,000 or so public clonotypes, persistent patients shared more, at approximately 2,500. Persistent disease preferred TRBV28, TRBJ1-2 and TRBJ2-5; new disease, TRBV20-1 and TRBJ2-1.

This CDR3 comprises 16 residues. CDR1 is DFQATT and CDR2 is SNEGSKA in the germline V gene (reference sequence). The J segment lost 4 bases and the V segment lost 0 bases, leaving 12 bases of the junction unmatched. Time point given: persistent/refractory GD, antithyroid drugs over 5 years with positive TRAb. Extracted RNA from PBMCs served as the source of the TCR library. Note on this clonotype: What it binds is unknown.

iRepertoire HTBI primers and Arm-PCR of CDR3 regions built TCR beta libraries. Original data processing: Across all samples, under 65 TRBV segments and 15 or so TRBJ segments were identified. TCRdb re-analysed the multiplex PCR reads in MiXCR, keeping a single row per CDR3 protein. TCRdb, rather than the study authors, made the V and J calls. The sample records roughly 400,000 distinct CDR3 sequences, around 20% being singletons. The receptor comes from a female donor with Graves disease. This sample comprised peripheral blood mononuclear cells (PBMCs), obtained when the disease was refractory, from a patient treated with antithyroid drugs. This chain connects TRBV20-1 to TRBJ2-7; TRBD1 matches at 7 bases. DNA for the CDR3: TGCAGTGCTAGAGATCGCGCAACAGGGGTAGGGTACGAGCAGTACTTC. Encoded protein: CSARDRATGVGYEQYF.